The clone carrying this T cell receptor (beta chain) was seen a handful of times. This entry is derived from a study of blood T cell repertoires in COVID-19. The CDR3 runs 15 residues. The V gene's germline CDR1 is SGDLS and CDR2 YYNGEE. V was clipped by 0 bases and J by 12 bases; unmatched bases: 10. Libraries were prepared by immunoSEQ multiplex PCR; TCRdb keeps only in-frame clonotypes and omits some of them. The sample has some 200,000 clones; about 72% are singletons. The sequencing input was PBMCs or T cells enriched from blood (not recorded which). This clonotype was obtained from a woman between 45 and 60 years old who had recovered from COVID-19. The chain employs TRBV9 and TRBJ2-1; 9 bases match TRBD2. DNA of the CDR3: TGTGCCAGCAGCGTAGGCGGGAGGGGTGCCGGCGTGCAGTTCTTC. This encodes CASSVGGRGAGVQFF.